One T cell receptor (beta chain) is described in this entry. Roughly 0.45 to 1 ug RNA was reverse transcribed with random hexamers. TCRdb used MiXCR to reprocess the immunoSEQ multiplex PCR reads, holding one entry per CDR3 protein. Counted here are about 120,000 distinct CDR3 sequences, 93% occurring once; the ten biggest clones make up roughly 0.094%. The study sequenced TCR beta in blood CD8+ and CD4+ T cells. Negative isolation yielded CD8+ and CD4+ T cells; FACS enriched TEMRA cells. These data come from a study of CD8 T cells in Susac syndrome. Sequencing used CD4+ T cells from PBMCs. The sequence was collected from a human donor with multiple sclerosis.

CDR3 nucleotide sequence: TGTGCCAGCAGTTCCACAGGGGACTGGAACGAGCAGTACTTC. It encodes CASSSTGDWNEQYF. This chain joins TRBV6-1 and TRBJ2-7; D is perhaps TRBD1 (7 bases). V was cut by 5 bases and J by 5 bases, with 16 bases left in between. Germline loops: CDR1 MNHNS, CDR2 SASEGT. The CDR3 is 14 amino acids.